The 14 T cell receptor beta chains in this list originate from one sample, sequenced in a study of beta chain features in type 1 diabetes. The whole isolated RNA underwent reverse transcription, so sequencing captured expressed TCRB transcripts. Sequencing used immunoSEQ multiplex PCR; TCRdb keeps in-frame clones, though not all of them. Here the sample spans roughly 290,000 clones, 8% being singletons. Sequences were obtained from central memory CD4+ T cells from blood. Receptors originate from a woman under 30 in good health.

The CDR3 reads CASSPGKQPQHF. The CDR3, as DNA: TGTGCCAGCTCACCGGGGAAGCAGCCCCAGCATTTT. This sequence joins TRBV18 and TRBJ1-5; D ambiguous. The CDR3 consists of 12 residues. Trimming stripped 3 bases from V and 7 bases from J, with 7 bases between. Germline V CDR1 and CDR2: KGHSH, LQKENI.

This clone occurred a few times. The V gene is TRBV27, the J gene TRBJ2-6; either TRBD1 or TRBD2 may fit D (5 bases each). Trimming removed 6 bases at V and 2 bases at J, with 11 bases between. Germline V lookup: CDR1 MNHEY, CDR2 SMNVEV (reference sequence). This CDR3 is built from 15 residues. Here the CDR3 reads CASRRDGPGANVLTF. The CDR3 bases are TGTGCCAGCAGGAGGGACGGGCCTGGGGCCAACGTCCTGACTTTC.

This rearrangement joins TRBV6-5 to TRBJ1-1, with D possibly TRBD1 on 5 matching bases. V was pared by 8 bases and J by 10 bases, with 14 bases between. CDR3 length equals 11 residues. CDR1 and CDR2 (germline): MNHEY, SVGAGI. This chain's CDR3 is CASHAYGAAFF. Here the CDR3 DNA reads TGTGCCAGCCATGCTTACGGGGCAGCTTTCTTT.

The chain carries TRBV5-6 and TRBJ2-5; D gene uncertain. Germline V lookup: CDR1 SGHDT, CDR2 YYEEEE. CDR3 size: 14 residues. V was clipped by 1 base and J by 1 base, with 8 bases between them. The CDR3, as DNA: TGTGCCAGCAGCTTGTACGGCCTCCAAGAGACCCAGTACTTC. Protein: CASSLYGLQETQYF. The variable domain in full, completed from reference TRBV5-6 and TRBJ2-5, reads DAGVTQSPTHLIKTRGQQVTLRCSPKSGHDTVSWYQQALGQGPQFIFQYYEEEERQRGNFPDRFSGHQFPNYSSELNVNALLLGDSALYLCASSLYGLQETQYFGPGTRLLVL.

The genes are TRBV4-1 and TRBJ2-4; 7 positions agree with TRBD2. The CDR3 has 17 amino acids. Germline V gives CDR1 MGHRA, CDR2 YSYEKL. After removal of 2 bases from V and 3 bases from J, the junction contained 10 bases not matched to a gene. The CDR3 nucleotides are TGCGCCAGCAGCCAACCCGTCACGGGGGGTGTCAAAAACATTCAGTACTTC. It is translated as CASSQPVTGGVKNIQYF.

The chain uses TRBV7-3 and TRBJ2-2; D perhaps matches TRBD1 (5 bases). V lost 6 bases, J lost 3 bases, and 11 bases lay in between. The germline CDR1 and CDR2 sequences are SGHTA and FQGTGA. CDR3 length: 14 residues. The CDR3 protein is CASSPDRHTGELFF. The CDR3 coding sequence is TGTGCCAGCAGTCCTGACAGACACACCGGGGAGCTGTTTTTT.

This sequence joins TRBV5-1 and TRBJ2-5; D is ambiguous. The germline V gene encodes CDR1 SGHRS and CDR2 YFSETQ. Trimming removed 1 base at V and 4 bases at J, with 8 bases between. The CDR3 consists of 13 residues. The CDR3 spells CASSLWGIETQYF. The CDR3 region has the DNA TGCGCCAGCAGCTTGTGGGGTATAGAGACCCAGTACTTC.

A note on this clone: The identical CDR3 is also encoded by other nucleotide sequences in the sample. V gene TRBV27 combines with J gene TRBJ2-1; 7 nucleotides align to TRBD2. CDR3 length: 15 residues. V was pared by 3 bases and J by 3 bases, with 5 bases of the junction left unmatched. Germline CDR1 is MNHEY and CDR2 is SMNVEV (reference sequence). The CDR3 is CASSFRAGNYNEQFF. The DNA for the CDR3 is TGTGCCAGCAGTTTCCGAGCGGGGAACTACAATGAGCAGTTCTTC.

This clone was observed a handful of times. A much larger clone sits a single nucleotide away, making a read error possible. The V call is TRBV28, the J call TRBJ1-2, with TRBD1 matching over 8 bases. This CDR3 is 12 amino acids long. Germline V gene sequence: CDR1 MDHEN, CDR2 SYDVKM. The V gene end was trimmed by 6 bases and the J gene end by 5 bases; junction bases not matched to a gene: 2. The CDR3 protein is CASSRTGYGYTF. The CDR3 DNA reads as TGTGCCAGCAGCCGGACAGGGTATGGCTACACCTTC.

The gene calls are TRBV7-2 and TRBJ2-7, with TRBD2 matching over 13 bases. Trimming at V came to 0 bases and at J to 0 bases, leaving 11 bases not matched to a gene. In germline, CDR1 is SGHTA, CDR2 FQGNSA. The length of the CDR3 is 20 residues. The CDR3, as DNA: TGTGCCAGCAGCTTAGCGCAACTAGCGGGAGGGCCCGGACTCTCCTACGAGCAGTACTTC. It yields the protein CASSLAQLAGGPGLSYEQYF.

This clone was counted between two and nine times. The rearrangement uses TRBV9 and TRBJ2-2, with TRBD2 identical over 9 bases. Unmatched junction bases numbered 5, after V lost 5 bases and J lost 6 bases. Germline V gene lookup returns CDR1 SGDLS and CDR2 YYNGEE. This CDR3 contains 14 residues. The CDR3 coding sequence is TGTGCCAGCAGTCTAGCGGGATCGTCCGGGGAGCTGTTTTTT. Translating gives CASSLAGSSGELFF.

This clone was seen more than once but under ten times. V is TRBV2 and J is TRBJ2-3, with TRBD2 matching 8 bases. The CDR3 has 12 amino acids. Germline V lookup: CDR1 SNHLY, CDR2 FYNNEI. The trim removed 7 bases at V and 6 bases at J, leaving 3 bases unmatched. The CDR3 nucleotides are TGTGCCAGCAAGCGGGAGACGGATACGCAGTATTTT. Translated: CASKRETDTQYF.

The V call is TRBV21-1, the J call TRBJ2-5. TRBV21-1 is a pseudogene. The CDR3 is 14 amino acids. This CDR3 is CASTSRQPQETQYF. The DNA for the CDR3 is TGTGCCAGCACCTCTCGGCAGCCTCAAGAGACCCAGTACTTC.

This clone was recorded many times. The CDR3 sequence: CASSSGSYNEQFF. The CDR3 region has the DNA TGTGCCAGCTCATCCGGGTCGTACAATGAGCAGTTCTTC. This chain joins TRBV18 and TRBJ2-1; D gene uncertain. V was clipped by 5 bases and J by 4 bases, with 9 bases between them. The CDR3 consists of 13 residues. Germline lookup yields CDR1 KGHSH and CDR2 LQKENI. Supplemented by reference TRBV18 and TRBJ2-1, the full variable domain reads NAGVMQNPRHLVRRRGQEARLRCSPMKGHSHVYWYRQLPEEGLKFMVYLQKENIIDESGMPKERFSAEFPKEGPSILRIQQVVRGDSAAYFCASSSGSYNEQFFGPGTRLTVL.